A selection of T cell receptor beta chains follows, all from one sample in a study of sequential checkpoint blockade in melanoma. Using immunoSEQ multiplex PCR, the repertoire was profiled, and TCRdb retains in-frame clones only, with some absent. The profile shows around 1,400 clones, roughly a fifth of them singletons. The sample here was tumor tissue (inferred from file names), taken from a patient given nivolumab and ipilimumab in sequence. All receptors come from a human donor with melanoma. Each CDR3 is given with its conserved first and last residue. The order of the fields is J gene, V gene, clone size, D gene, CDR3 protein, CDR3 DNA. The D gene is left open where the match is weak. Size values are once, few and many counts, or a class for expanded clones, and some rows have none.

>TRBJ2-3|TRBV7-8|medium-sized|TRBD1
CASSPRGPDTQYF
TGTGCCAGCAGCCCCAGGGGGCCAGATACGCAGTATTTT
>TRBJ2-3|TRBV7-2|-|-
CASSQPYPFPQYF
TGTGCCAGCAGCCAACCCTATCCTTTCCCGCAGTATTTT
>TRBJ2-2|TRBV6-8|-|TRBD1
CASSYFGQGGTGELFF
TGTGCCAGCAGTTACTTTGGACAGGGTGGCACCGGGGAGCTGTTTTTT
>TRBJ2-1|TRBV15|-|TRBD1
CATSVGTGAYNEQFF
TGTGCCACCAGCGTAGGGACAGGAGCCTACAATGAGCAGTTCTTC
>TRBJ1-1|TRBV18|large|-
CASSRQDLNTEAFF
TGTGCCAGCTCGCGACAGGACCTGAACACTGAAGCTTTCTTT
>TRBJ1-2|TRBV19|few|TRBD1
CASGDRTDYGYTF
TGTGCCAGTGGGGACAGGACAGACTATGGCTACACCTTC
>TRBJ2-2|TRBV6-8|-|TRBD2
CASSYPGGGTGELFF
TGTGCCAGCAGTTACCCGGGGGGAGGCACCGGGGAGCTGTTTTTT
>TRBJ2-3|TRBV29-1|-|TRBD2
CSVGSGGASDTQYF
TGCAGCGTTGGAAGCGGGGGGGCCTCAGATACGCAGTATTTT
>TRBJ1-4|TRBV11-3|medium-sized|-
CASSPSVIISTRNEKLFF
TGTGCCAGCAGCCCGTCGGTGATCATCAGTACCCGAAATGAAAAACTGTTTTTT
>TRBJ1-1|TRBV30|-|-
CAWSVLQGHTEAFF
TGTGCCTGGAGTGTACTCCAGGGCCACACTGAAGCTTTCTTT
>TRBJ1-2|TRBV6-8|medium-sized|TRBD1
CASSDGQGAPYTF
TGTGCCAGCAGTGACGGACAGGGGGCTCCCTACACCTTC
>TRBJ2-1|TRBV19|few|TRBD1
CASIPQGRYNEQFF
TGTGCCAGTATCCCACAGGGGAGATACAATGAGCAGTTCTTC
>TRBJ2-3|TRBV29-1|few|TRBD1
CSVGQGPSTDTQYF
TGCAGCGTTGGACAGGGTCCTAGCACAGATACGCAGTATTTT
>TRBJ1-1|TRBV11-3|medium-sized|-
CASSLPVLNTEAFF
TGTGCCAGCAGCTTGCCGGTCTTGAACACTGAAGCTTTCTTT